The clone carrying this TCR beta chain was observed at least ten times. CDR1 is SGHRS, CDR2 YFSETQ, per germline. Trimming took off 6 bases at V and 7 bases at J, with 13 bases between the two ends. CDR3 length: 12 residues. Not enrolled were patients with uncontrolled infection, other autoimmune disease, pregnancy or lactation. Amplification of TCR beta CDR3 regions was performed using RNA transcripts as template. The study used the HTBI primer set for a first-round RT-PCR of the TCR CDR3. TCRdb reprocessed the multiplex PCR reads with MiXCR, giving one entry per CDR3 protein. The sample consists of about 720,000 distinct CDR3 sequences, approximately 18% of them appearing once. The data belong to a study of T cells in Graves' hyperthyroidism and ophthalmopathy.

What was sequenced was blood. The chain couples TRBV5-1 to TRBJ1-1, with TRBD1 as a possible D gene (5 bases). The clonotype originates from a woman aged 45 to 65 with Graves' hyperthyroidism that later progressed to Graves' ophthalmopathy. This chain's CDR3 is CASTGGDLEAFF. CDR3 in DNA: TGCGCCAGCACTGGAGGGGATCTTGAAGCTTTCTTT.